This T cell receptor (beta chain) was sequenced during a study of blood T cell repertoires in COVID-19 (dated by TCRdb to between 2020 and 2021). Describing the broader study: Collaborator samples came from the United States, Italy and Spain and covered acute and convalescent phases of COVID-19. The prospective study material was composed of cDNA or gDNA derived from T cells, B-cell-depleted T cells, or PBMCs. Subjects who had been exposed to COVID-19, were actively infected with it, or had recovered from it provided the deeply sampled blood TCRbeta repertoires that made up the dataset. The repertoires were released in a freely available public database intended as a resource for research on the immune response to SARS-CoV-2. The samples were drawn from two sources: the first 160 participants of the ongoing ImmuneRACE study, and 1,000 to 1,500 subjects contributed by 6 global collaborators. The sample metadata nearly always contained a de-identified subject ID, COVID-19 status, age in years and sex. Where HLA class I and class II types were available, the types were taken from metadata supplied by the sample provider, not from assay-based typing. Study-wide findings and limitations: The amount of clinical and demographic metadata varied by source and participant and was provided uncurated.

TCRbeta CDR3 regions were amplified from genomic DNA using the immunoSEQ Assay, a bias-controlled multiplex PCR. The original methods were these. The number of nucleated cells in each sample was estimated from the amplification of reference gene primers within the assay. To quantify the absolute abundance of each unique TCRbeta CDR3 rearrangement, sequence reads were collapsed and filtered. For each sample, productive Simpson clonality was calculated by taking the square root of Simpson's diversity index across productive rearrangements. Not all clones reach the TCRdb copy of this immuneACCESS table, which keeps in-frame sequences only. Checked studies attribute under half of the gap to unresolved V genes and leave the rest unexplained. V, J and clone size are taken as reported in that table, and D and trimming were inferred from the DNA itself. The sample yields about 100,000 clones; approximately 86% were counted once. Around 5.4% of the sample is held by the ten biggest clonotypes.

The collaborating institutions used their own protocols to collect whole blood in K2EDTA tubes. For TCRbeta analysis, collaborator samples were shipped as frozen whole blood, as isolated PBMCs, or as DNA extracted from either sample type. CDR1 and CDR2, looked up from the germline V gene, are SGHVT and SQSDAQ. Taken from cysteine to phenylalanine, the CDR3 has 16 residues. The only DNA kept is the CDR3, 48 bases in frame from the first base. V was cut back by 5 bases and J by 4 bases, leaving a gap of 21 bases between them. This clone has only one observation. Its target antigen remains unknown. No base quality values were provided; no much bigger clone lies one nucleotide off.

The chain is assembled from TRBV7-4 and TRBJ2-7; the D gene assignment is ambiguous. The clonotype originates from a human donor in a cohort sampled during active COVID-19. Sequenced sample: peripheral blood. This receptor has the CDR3 CASSATKLARSYEQYF. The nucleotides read TGTGCCAGCAGCGCGACGAAATTAGCAAGATCATACGAGCAGTACTTC.